This TCR beta chain was recovered during a study of T cell responses to AZD1222 COVID-19 vaccine. This CDR3 has 15 residues. CDR1 MNHNY and CDR2 SVGAGI come from the germline V gene (reference sequence). V trimming: 4 bases; J trimming: 1 base; junction bases outside the gene matches: 6. Repertoires were generated with immunoSEQ multiplex PCR, while TCRdb's copy carries only in-frame clones and drops some. The sample includes fewer than 120,000 clones, roughly 85% of them seen just once. Sequences were derived from peripheral blood, sampled on day 0 of AZD1222 vaccination. This clonotype was sampled from an adult in good health. The V and J genes are TRBV6-6 and TRBJ1-1, with 7 bases lining up with TRBD1. CDR3 sequence reads: CASSFDREKNTEAFF. CDR3 DNA: TGTGCCAGCAGTTTTGACAGGGAAAAGAACACTGAAGCTTTCTTT.